This is a list of T cell receptor beta chains from one sample in a study of post-analysis software for immune sequencing data. TCRdb re-derived calls from the PCR reads in MiXCR, one entry per CDR3 protein. The sample holds more than 500,000 distinct CDR3 sequences, around 31% seen once. The sequenced material came from blood. The receptors were sampled from a girl between 2 and 17 years old with multiple sclerosis. Each CDR3 is given with its conserved first and last residue. Each record gives: D gene, clone size, V gene, J gene, CDR3 protein, CDR3 DNA. D genes are given only for firm matches. Clone size is not always given. Where it is, it says once, few, many or a class for expanded clones.

NA	NA	TRBV25-1	TRBJ2-3	CASSESALRYTDTQYF	TGTGCCAGCAGTGAATCCGCCCTCCGGTACACAGATACGCAGTATTTT
NA	NA	TRBV14	TRBJ2-1	CASSPEFSYNEQFF	TGTGCCAGCAGTCCCGAGTTCTCCTACAATGAGCAGTTCTTC
NA	NA	TRBV7-2	TRBJ2-5	CASSFQPRATETQYF	TGTGCCAGCAGCTTTCAGCCACGGGCCACCGAGACCCAGTACTTC
TRBD2	NA	TRBV2	TRBJ2-3	CASIRGGLDTQYF	TGTGCCAGCATCCGGGGGGGGCTGGATACGCAGTATTTT
TRBD2	few	TRBV20-1	TRBJ2-5	CSADHRDYGQETQYF	TGCAGTGCCGACCATCGGGACTATGGGCAGGAGACCCAGTACTTC
NA	NA	TRBV20-1	TRBJ2-5	CSARETRGRDETQYF	TGCAGTGCTAGAGAAACCAGGGGTAGGGACGAGACCCAGTACTTC
NA	NA	TRBV5-1	TRBJ1-2	CASSPERTFAYGYTF	TGCGCCAGCAGCCCGGAGCGCACTTTTGCCTATGGCTACACCTTC
TRBD1	NA	TRBV6-5	TRBJ1-2	CASTGISGTGDRYGYTF	TGTGCCAGCACCGGAATCTCCGGGACAGGGGATCGGTATGGCTACACCTTC
TRBD2	few	TRBV27	TRBJ2-7	CASSRSGGEIYEQYF	TGTGCCAGCAGCCGTAGCGGGGGGGAAATCTACGAGCAGTACTTC
NA	few	TRBV20-1	TRBJ2-1	CSARDPGGIYEQFF	TGCAGTGCTAGAGACCCGGGGGGCATCTATGAGCAGTTCTTC
NA	NA	TRBV12-5	TRBJ1-1	CASGRGMNTEAFF	TGTGCTAGTGGTAGGGGTATGAACACTGAAGCTTTCTTT
NA	NA	TRBV11-2	TRBJ1-2	CASSLPRERPGRRLSNYGYTF	TGTGCCAGCAGCTTACCCCGGGAGAGACCGGGACGGAGATTATCTAACTATGGCTACACCTTC
TRBD1	few	TRBV29-1	TRBJ2-5	CSVESLSQGIETQYF	TGCAGCGTTGAGTCCCTGTCACAGGGGATAGAGACCCAGTACTTC
NA	NA	TRBV4-1	TRBJ1-2	CASRGTAEFYGYTF	TGCGCCAGTCGCGGCACAGCGGAATTCTATGGCTACACCTTC
NA	NA	TRBV4-3	TRBJ2-3	CASSQERVAASTDTQYF	TGCGCCAGCAGCCAAGAGAGGGTAGCGGCTAGCACAGATACGCAGTATTTT
TRBD1	few	TRBV27	TRBJ2-7	CAIYRGLGPYEQYF	TGTGCCATCTACAGGGGGCTCGGGCCCTACGAGCAGTACTTC
TRBD1	NA	TRBV4-1	TRBJ1-2	CASSQVRTGGYGYTF	TGCGCCAGCAGCCAAGTTAGGACAGGGGGCTATGGCTACACCTTC
NA	few	TRBV5-1	TRBJ2-3	CASSLREVGTDTQYF	TGCGCCAGCAGCTTGAGAGAGGTGGGCACAGATACGCAGTATTTT
NA	NA	TRBV6-5	TRBJ2-7	CASSYSRIHYEQYF	TGTGCCAGCAGTTACTCCCGGATTCACTACGAGCAGTACTTC
TRBD2	NA	TRBV5-1	TRBJ2-1	CASSWTSGGLYNEQFF	TGCGCCAGCAGCTGGACTAGCGGGGGCTTATACAATGAGCAGTTCTTC
TRBD1	few	TRBV12-3/TRBV12-4	TRBJ1-6	CASSPGTGVKPLHF	TGTGCCAGCAGCCCCGGGACAGGGGTTAAACCCCTCCACTTT
TRBD2	few	TRBV6-1	TRBJ2-7	CASINSGGSYEQYF	TGTGCCAGCATTAATTCGGGGGGGAGCTACGAGCAGTACTTC
TRBD2	NA	TRBV27	TRBJ2-5	CASRVLAGAETQYF	TGTGCCAGCAGGGTACTAGCGGGTGCAGAGACCCAGTACTTC
NA	NA	TRBV7-9	TRBJ2-1	CASSPRFSLHNEQFF	TGTGCCAGCAGCCCGCGCTTTAGCCTCCACAATGAGCAGTTCTTC
NA	NA	TRBV7-2	TRBJ2-7	CASCPGSFYEQYF	TGTGCCAGCTGTCCGGGGTCCTTTTACGAGCAGTACTTC
TRBD1	few	TRBV6-1	TRBJ1-5	CASGQGRDQPQHF	TGTGCCAGCGGACAGGGCAGGGATCAGCCCCAGCATTTT
TRBD1	few	TRBV6-5	TRBJ1-2	CASSYQGVGGGYTF	TGTGCCAGCAGTTACCAGGGGGTTGGGGGTGGCTACACCTTC
NA	few	TRBV14	TRBJ1-2	CASSQDGGGIYGYTF	TGTGCCAGCAGCCAAGATGGGGGAGGTATCTATGGCTACACCTTC
TRBD1	NA	TRBV6-5	TRBJ2-6	CASSYRDSVSGANVLTF	TGTGCCAGCAGTTACCGGGACAGCGTCTCTGGGGCCAACGTCCTGACTTTC
NA	few	TRBV20-1	TRBJ2-5	CSARPPAGWEETQYF	TGCAGTGCCCGCCCCCCGGCAGGGTGGGAAGAGACCCAGTACTTC
TRBD2	few	TRBV10-3	TRBJ2-1	CASSTGTSMNEQFF	TGTGCCAGTTCCACCGGGACTAGCATGAATGAGCAGTTCTTC
NA	few	TRBV4-1	TRBJ2-7	CASYRTPAYEQYF	TGCGCCAGCTATAGGACTCCGGCCTACGAGCAGTACTTC
TRBD2	NA	TRBV3-1	TRBJ2-7	CASSLGLGLQEAQYF	TGTGCCAGCAGCCTGGGACTAGGCCTCCAAGAGGCCCAGTACTTC
NA	few	TRBV4-1	TRBJ2-7	CASSQFPGSSSYEQYF	TGCGCCAGCAGCCAGTTTCCAGGGTCCAGTTCCTACGAGCAGTACTTC
TRBD1	once	TRBV20-1	TRBJ2-7	CSARPGQASAYEQYF	TGCAGTGCTAGACCGGGACAGGCCAGCGCCTACGAGCAGTACTTC
NA	few	TRBV7-9	TRBJ2-5	CASSVGGLARTGTQYF	TGTGCCAGCAGCGTTGGAGGGTTGGCCCGAACCGGGACCCAGTACTTC
NA	NA	TRBV9	TRBJ2-3	CASSVNSRVTDTQYF	TGTGCCAGCAGCGTAAATAGCAGGGTAACAGATACGCAGTATTTT
TRBD1	NA	TRBV15	TRBJ2-3	CATSTSETGVNTDTQYF	TGTGCCACCAGCACCAGTGAGACAGGGGTAAACACAGATACGCAGTATTTT
TRBD2	few	TRBV6-5	TRBJ2-4	CASSYSESGLAGAPKNIQYF	TGTGCCAGCAGTTACTCAGAATCGGGACTAGCGGGTGCACCCAAAAACATTCAGTACTTC
TRBD2	few	TRBV25-1	TRBJ2-4	CASSEQRGGQMDIQYF	TGTGCCAGCAGTGAACAGCGGGGGGGCCAAATGGACATTCAGTACTTC
TRBD1	NA	TRBV7-2	TRBJ2-5	CASSLARGRETQYF	TGTGCCAGCAGCTTAGCTAGGGGGCGTGAGACCCAGTACTTC
TRBD2	NA	TRBV7-8	TRBJ2-4	CASSLGRGNIQYF	TGTGCCAGCAGCTTGGGGAGGGGAAACATTCAGTACTTC
NA	NA	TRBV27	TRBJ2-7	CASSPGRGAYEQYF	TGTGCCAGCAGCCCTGGCAGGGGCGCCTACGAGCAGTACTTC
NA	few	TRBV5-1	TRBJ2-1	CASSSVAEQFF	TGCGCCAGCAGCAGCGTCGCTGAGCAGTTCTTC
NA	NA	TRBV11-2	TRBJ2-4	CASSLSDGGNIQYF	TGTGCCAGCAGCTTATCGGACGGGGGTAACATTCAGTACTTC
NA	NA	TRBV20-1	TRBJ1-5	CSAHPPTGFNQPQHF	TGCAGTGCTCACCCTCCGACAGGCTTCAATCAGCCCCAGCATTTT
TRBD2	many	TRBV2	TRBJ2-1	CASKVSRGGPHEQFF	TGTGCCAGCAAGGTATCCCGGGGGGGCCCCCATGAGCAGTTCTTC
NA	NA	TRBV6-1	TRBJ2-3	CASSDMATDTQYF	TGTGCCAGCAGTGATATGGCCACAGATACGCAGTATTTT
NA	few	TRBV2	TRBJ1-5	CASRTAGRKPQHF	TGTGCCAGCAGGACGGCAGGGAGGAAGCCCCAGCATTTT
NA	few	TRBV4-1	TRBJ2-4	CASSQVQLAKNIQYF	TGCGCCAGCAGCCAAGTTCAGTTAGCCAAAAACATTCAGTACTTC
NA	NA	TRBV27	TRBJ2-1	CASSSQWRFEQFF	TGTGCCAGCAGTTCCCAGTGGAGGTTTGAGCAGTTCTTC
NA	few	TRBV5-1	TRBJ2-7	CASSVTGAPYEQYF	TGCGCCAGCAGCGTAACGGGGGCTCCCTACGAGCAGTACTTC
NA	NA	TRBV5-1	TRBJ2-6	CASSLAGQGANVLTF	TGCGCCAGCAGCTTGGCCGGGCAGGGGGCCAACGTCCTGACTTTC
TRBD2	NA	TRBV9	TRBJ2-7	CASSVEPGGEYEQYF	TGTGCCAGCAGCGTAGAACCGGGAGGGGAGTACGAGCAGTACTTC
TRBD2	few	TRBV6-5	TRBJ2-2	CASSLGLRPGELFF	TGTGCCAGCAGCTTGGGACTACGCCCCGGGGAGCTGTTTTTT
NA	NA	TRBV6-5	TRBJ1-1	CASSSSRSMNTEAFF	TGTGCCAGCAGCTCCAGCCGTTCAATGAACACTGAAGCTTTCTTT
TRBD1	NA	TRBV7-9	TRBJ1-2	CASSFSTGGYGYTF	TGTGCCAGCAGCTTCTCGACAGGGGGCTATGGCTACACCTTC
NA	many	TRBV15	TRBJ2-5	CATSSFPAAQETQYF	TGTGCCACCAGCAGCTTCCCGGCGGCCCAAGAGACCCAGTACTTC
TRBD1	NA	TRBV29-1	TRBJ2-5	CSVGGGAYGETQYF	TGCAGCGTTGGAGGGGGCGCGTATGGAGAGACCCAGTACTTC
TRBD1	few	TRBV20-1	TRBJ2-7	CSAPPLGQGYNEQYF	TGCAGTGCTCCTCCCCTGGGACAGGGTTACAACGAGCAGTACTTC